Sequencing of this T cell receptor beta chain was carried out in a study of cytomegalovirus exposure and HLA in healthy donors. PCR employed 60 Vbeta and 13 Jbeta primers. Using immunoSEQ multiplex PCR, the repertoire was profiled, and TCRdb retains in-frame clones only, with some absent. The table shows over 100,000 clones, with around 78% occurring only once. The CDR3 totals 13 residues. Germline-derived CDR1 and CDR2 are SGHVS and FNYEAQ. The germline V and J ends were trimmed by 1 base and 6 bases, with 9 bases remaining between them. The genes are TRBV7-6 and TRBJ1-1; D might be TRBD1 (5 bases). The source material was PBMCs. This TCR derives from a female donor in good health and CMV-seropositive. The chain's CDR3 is CASSLGGVAEAFF. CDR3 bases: TGTGCCAGCAGCTTAGGGGGGGTTGCTGAAGCTTTCTTT.